This is a list of T cell receptor beta chains from one sample in a study of blood T cell repertoires in COVID-19. Sequencing was performed with immunoSEQ multiplex PCR; in TCRdb, only in-frame clones are kept and a portion is missing. This sample has about 140,000 clones, with more than 80% found just once. Sample: PBMCs or T cells enriched from blood (not recorded which). The origin of the receptors is a woman aged 18-29 years who had been exposed to COVID-19. Both conserved end residues are part of each CDR3. The order of the fields is J gene, V gene, CDR3 protein.

TRBJ1-1 TRBV12-5 CASVMPQGPNTEAFF
TRBJ2-7 TRBV19 CASTRGQGPEEQYF
TRBJ1-1 TRBV14 CASSQDRVPDTEAFF
TRBJ1-3 TRBV12-3/TRBV12-4 CASTLGRRNTIYF
TRBJ2-1 TRBV5-1 CASSLEGSIPGGEQFF
TRBJ2-7 TRBV7-7 CASSQGQGGYEQYF
TRBJ1-2 TRBV6-2/TRBV6-3 CASSPLRDGYTF
TRBJ2-1 TRBV28 CASSLIRQEQFF
TRBJ1-2 TRBV7-3 CASSLSIFYGYTF
TRBJ2-3 TRBV21-1 CASTKGPPTGDNGDTQYF
TRBJ2-1 TRBV3-1/TRBV3-2 CASSHSTGLAGGPEYNEQFF
TRBJ2-5 TRBV3-1/TRBV3-2 CASSQDLPGLQETQYF
TRBJ1-2 TRBV5-6 CASRSGQDNNYGYTF
TRBJ2-4 TRBV11-1 CASSLATSGSLAKNIQYF
TRBJ1-1 TRBV10-3 CAVGVKARGNTEAFF
TRBJ1-1 TRBV11-2 CASSLDLRPSVAFF
TRBJ2-7 TRBV5-1 CASSLTGGDPYEQYF
TRBJ2-2 TRBV6-5 CASSSRGQYTGELFF
TRBJ1-5 TRBV28 CASSLSQGYQPQHF
TRBJ2-6 TRBV6-4 CASSDETGANVLTF
TRBJ2-1 TRBV29-1 CSALPDRNNEQFF
TRBJ2-5 TRBV28 CASSSTGTDTRGTQYF
TRBJ2-7 TRBV5-1 CASSLGLAGGSSYEQYF
TRBJ2-1 TRBV7-9 CASSQTPGTSGDNEQFF
TRBJ2-7 TRBV29-1 CSVVNPHSWGDYEQYF
TRBJ2-1 TRBV9 CASSVGVAGGLDEQFF
TRBJ1-5 TRBV4-2 CASSQPDSTNQPQHF
TRBJ2-7 TRBV4-1 CASSPGQDPYEQYF
TRBJ1-1 TRBV5-1 CASSPMAGSSEAFF
TRBJ2-1 TRBV28 CASSSFSSGSSNEQFF
TRBJ2-7 TRBV2 CASSRLAGLGEQYF
TRBJ2-3 TRBV10-1 CASSERGSRDTQYF
TRBJ2-6 TRBV4-3 CASSQGAVDGANVLTF
TRBJ1-1 TRBV7-2 CASSSSAGLNTEAFF
TRBJ2-5 TRBV7-2 CASSSRAEETQYF
TRBJ1-1 TRBV5-1 CASSSATSNIMNTEAFF
TRBJ1-1 TRBV27 CASSLGGGRLNTEAFF